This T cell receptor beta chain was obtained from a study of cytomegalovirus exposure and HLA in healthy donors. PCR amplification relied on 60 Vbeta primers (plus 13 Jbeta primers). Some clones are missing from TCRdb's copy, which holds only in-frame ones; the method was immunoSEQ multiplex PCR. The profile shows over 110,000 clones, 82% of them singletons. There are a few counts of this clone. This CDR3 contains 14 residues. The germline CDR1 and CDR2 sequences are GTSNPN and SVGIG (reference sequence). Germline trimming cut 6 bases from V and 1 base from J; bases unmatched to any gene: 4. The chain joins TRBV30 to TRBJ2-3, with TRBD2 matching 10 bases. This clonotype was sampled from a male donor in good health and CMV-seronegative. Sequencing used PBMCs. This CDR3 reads CACRGTSGTDTQYF. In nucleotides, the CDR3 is TGTGCCTGCCGTGGGACTAGCGGCACAGATACGCAGTATTTT.